This is a list of T cell receptor beta chains from one sample in a study of CD8+CD57+ T cells in acquired aplastic anemia. TCRdb reprocessed the reads with MiXCR, giving one entry per CDR3 protein. The sample contains over 150,000 distinct CDR3 sequences, approximately 48% of which appear only once. The sequenced sample consisted of sorted CD4+, CD8+, or CD8+CD57+ T cells (not recorded which) from PBMCs. The source of these receptors is a human donor with aplastic anemia. The CDR3 runs from the conserved cysteine through the conserved F or W. The order of the fields is V gene, clone size, D gene, J gene, CDR3 protein, CDR3 DNA. A D gene is named only where the DNA matches it firmly. Part of the rows lack a size; the others show once, few, many or a class for expanded clones.

v_call: TRBV7-9; clone_size: -; d_call: -; j_call: TRBJ2-3; cdr3_aa: CASSLVPGTQYF; cdr3_nt: TGTGCCAGCAGCTTAGTCCCCGGTACGCAGTATTTT
v_call: TRBV5-5; clone_size: many; d_call: TRBD2; j_call: TRBJ2-7; cdr3_aa: CASSPTPSGGPYEQYF; cdr3_nt: TGTGCCAGCAGCCCAACTCCTAGCGGGGGTCCCTACGAGCAGTACTTC
v_call: TRBV14; clone_size: many; d_call: -; j_call: TRBJ2-7; cdr3_aa: CASSQGWRYEQYF; cdr3_nt: TGTGCCAGCAGCCAAGGGTGGAGATACGAGCAGTACTTC
v_call: TRBV20-1; clone_size: -; d_call: -; j_call: TRBJ2-2; cdr3_aa: CSAGGTENTGELFF; cdr3_nt: TGCAGTGCTGGGGGGACTGAAAACACCGGGGAGCTGTTTTTT
v_call: TRBV2; clone_size: -; d_call: TRBD1; j_call: TRBJ1-4; cdr3_aa: CASNEGQRNEKLFF; cdr3_nt: TGTGCCAGCAACGAGGGACAGCGTAATGAAAAACTGTTTTTT
v_call: TRBV20-1; clone_size: many; d_call: -; j_call: TRBJ1-3; cdr3_aa: CSARNRDSGNTIYF; cdr3_nt: TGCAGTGCTAGAAACAGGGACTCTGGAAACACCATATATTTT
v_call: TRBV9; clone_size: -; d_call: -; j_call: TRBJ2-7; cdr3_aa: CASSEGGQGHEQYF; cdr3_nt: TGTGCCAGCAGCGAGGGGGGCCAAGGCCACGAGCAGTACTTC
v_call: TRBV10-3; clone_size: -; d_call: TRBD1; j_call: TRBJ2-7; cdr3_aa: CAISVPGQYEQYF; cdr3_nt: TGTGCCATCAGTGTCCCGGGACAGTACGAGCAGTACTTC
v_call: TRBV15; clone_size: -; d_call: -; j_call: TRBJ2-7; cdr3_aa: CATSRDLEGEQYF; cdr3_nt: TGTGCCACCAGCAGAGATCTGGAGGGCGAGCAGTACTTC
v_call: TRBV7-6; clone_size: many; d_call: -; j_call: TRBJ2-7; cdr3_aa: CASSLAGGPFEQYF; cdr3_nt: TGTGCCAGCAGCTTAGCGGGGGGGCCTTTCGAGCAGTACTTC
v_call: TRBV19; clone_size: many; d_call: TRBD2; j_call: TRBJ2-3; cdr3_aa: CASTTSGGVTDTQYF; cdr3_nt: TGTGCCAGTACAACGAGCGGGGGGGTCACAGATACGCAGTATTTT
v_call: TRBV2; clone_size: -; d_call: TRBD2; j_call: TRBJ2-5; cdr3_aa: CASSPRGGAVLQETQYF; cdr3_nt: TGTGCCAGCAGTCCTCGGGGAGGGGCAGTATTACAAGAGACCCAGTACTTC
v_call: TRBV5-1; clone_size: -; d_call: TRBD2; j_call: TRBJ2-7; cdr3_aa: CASSSGGGFDEQYF; cdr3_nt: TGCGCCAGCAGCTCCGGGGGGGGCTTCGACGAGCAGTACTTC
v_call: TRBV19; clone_size: -; d_call: TRBD1; j_call: TRBJ2-3; cdr3_aa: CASSVNRGRTDTQYF; cdr3_nt: TGTGCCAGTAGTGTCAACAGGGGACGCACAGATACGCAGTATTTT
v_call: TRBV7-9; clone_size: -; d_call: -; j_call: TRBJ1-3; cdr3_aa: CASSWTASTIYF; cdr3_nt: TGTGCCAGCAGCTGGACAGCGAGTACCATATATTTT
v_call: TRBV6-1; clone_size: many; d_call: TRBD1; j_call: TRBJ2-7; cdr3_aa: CASRRQGGYEQYF; cdr3_nt: TGTGCCAGCAGACGACAGGGGGGATACGAGCAGTACTTC
v_call: TRBV7-8; clone_size: many; d_call: -; j_call: TRBJ1-2; cdr3_aa: CASSLSLSGYTF; cdr3_nt: TGTGCCAGCAGCTTAAGTCTCTCTGGCTACACCTTC
v_call: TRBV24-1; clone_size: -; d_call: -; j_call: TRBJ1-2; cdr3_aa: CATREVYVNYGYTF; cdr3_nt: TGTGCCACCCGGGAGGTATACGTAAACTATGGCTACACCTTC
v_call: TRBV10-3; clone_size: medium-sized; d_call: TRBD1; j_call: TRBJ1-6; cdr3_aa: CALRTGLNSPLHF; cdr3_nt: TGTGCCCTTAGGACAGGCTTGAATTCACCCCTCCACTTT
v_call: TRBV7-4; clone_size: -; d_call: TRBD2; j_call: TRBJ2-3; cdr3_aa: CASSPGTRNIEFTDTQYF; cdr3_nt: TGTGCCAGCAGCCCCGGGACTAGAAATATAGAGTTCACAGATACGCAGTATTTT
v_call: TRBV2; clone_size: few; d_call: -; j_call: TRBJ1-2; cdr3_aa: CASKGNYGYTF; cdr3_nt: TGTGCCAGCAAGGGTAACTATGGCTACACCTTC
v_call: TRBV7-9; clone_size: -; d_call: -; j_call: TRBJ2-6; cdr3_aa: CASSPEANVLIF; cdr3_nt: TGTGCCAGCTCCCCTGAGGCCAACGTCCTGATTTTC
v_call: TRBV29-1; clone_size: -; d_call: -; j_call: TRBJ2-5; cdr3_aa: CSVVSQGIVKTQYF; cdr3_nt: TGCAGCGTTGTATCACAGGGCATCGTAAAGACCCAGTACTTC
v_call: TRBV30; clone_size: few; d_call: TRBD1; j_call: TRBJ1-5; cdr3_aa: CAWSAGTVNQPQHF; cdr3_nt: TGTGCCTGGAGCGCAGGGACAGTCAATCAGCCCCAGCATTTT
v_call: TRBV10-1; clone_size: many; d_call: -; j_call: TRBJ1-6; cdr3_aa: CASGPQGNNSPLHF; cdr3_nt: TGCGCCAGCGGACCTCAGGGAAACAATTCACCCCTCCACTTT
v_call: TRBV28; clone_size: few; d_call: -; j_call: TRBJ2-7; cdr3_aa: CASSSLGTGGNEQYF; cdr3_nt: TGTGCCAGCAGTTCTCTGGGGACGGGCGGCAACGAGCAGTACTTC
v_call: TRBV4-1; clone_size: -; d_call: -; j_call: TRBJ2-7; cdr3_aa: CASSQATYYEQYF; cdr3_nt: TGCGCCAGCAGCCAAGCGACCTACTACGAGCAGTACTTC
v_call: TRBV7-8; clone_size: -; d_call: TRBD1; j_call: TRBJ2-7; cdr3_aa: CASSSTTGPSYEQYF; cdr3_nt: TGTGCCAGCAGCTCAACGACAGGGCCCTCCTACGAGCAGTACTTC
v_call: TRBV9; clone_size: many; d_call: TRBD1; j_call: TRBJ2-6; cdr3_aa: CASSRRDRSGANVLTF; cdr3_nt: TGTGCCAGCAGCCGACGGGACAGGTCTGGGGCCAACGTCCTGACTTTC
v_call: TRBV2; clone_size: -; d_call: -; j_call: TRBJ2-7; cdr3_aa: CASVDGDSYEQYF; cdr3_nt: TGTGCCAGTGTGGACGGGGACTCCTACGAGCAGTACTTC
v_call: TRBV6-1; clone_size: many; d_call: -; j_call: TRBJ1-6; cdr3_aa: CASSSHPGPNTPLHF; cdr3_nt: TGTGCCAGCAGCTCTCATCCGGGGCCCAATACGCCCCTCCACTTT
v_call: TRBV20-1; clone_size: many; d_call: -; j_call: TRBJ2-1; cdr3_aa: CSARGDNEQFF; cdr3_nt: TGCAGTGCGAGAGGTGACAATGAGCAGTTCTTC
v_call: TRBV6-2/TRBV6-3; clone_size: -; d_call: -; j_call: TRBJ1-5; cdr3_aa: CASTGAGNQPQHF; cdr3_nt: TGTGCCAGCACCGGTGCGGGCAATCAGCCCCAGCATTTT
v_call: TRBV7-1; clone_size: few; d_call: -; j_call: TRBJ2-3; cdr3_aa: CASSSLAGALSSTDTQYF; cdr3_nt: TGTGCCAGCAGCTCATTGGCCGGGGCCCTATCTAGCACAGATACGCAGTATTTT
v_call: TRBV5-5; clone_size: -; d_call: TRBD1; j_call: TRBJ2-1; cdr3_aa: CASSNSGTGNEQFF; cdr3_nt: TGTGCCAGCAGCAACTCCGGGACAGGGAATGAGCAGTTCTTC
v_call: TRBV12-3/TRBV12-4; clone_size: -; d_call: -; j_call: TRBJ2-1; cdr3_aa: CASKVHNEQFF; cdr3_nt: TGTGCCAGCAAGGTCCACAATGAGCAGTTCTTC
v_call: TRBV12-3/TRBV12-4; clone_size: many; d_call: -; j_call: TRBJ1-2; cdr3_aa: CASRPGESYGYTF; cdr3_nt: TGTGCCAGCCGGCCAGGGGAAAGCTATGGCTACACCTTC
v_call: TRBV24-1; clone_size: -; d_call: TRBD2; j_call: TRBJ2-2; cdr3_aa: CATSDRLGRVGELFF; cdr3_nt: TGTGCCACCAGTGATCGTTTGGGGAGGGTCGGGGAGCTGTTTTTT
v_call: TRBV20-1; clone_size: -; d_call: TRBD1; j_call: TRBJ1-6; cdr3_aa: CSAPTGNHNSPLHF; cdr3_nt: TGCAGTGCCCCGACAGGGAACCATAATTCACCCCTCCACTTT
v_call: TRBV10-1; clone_size: few; d_call: -; j_call: TRBJ2-5; cdr3_aa: CASSRDLNDKTQYF; cdr3_nt: TGCGCCAGCAGCCGAGACCTAAACGATAAGACCCAGTACTTC
v_call: TRBV2; clone_size: once; d_call: -; j_call: TRBJ2-2; cdr3_aa: CASSEEFF; cdr3_nt: TGTGCCAGCAGTGAAGAGTTTTTT
v_call: TRBV6-5; clone_size: many; d_call: -; j_call: TRBJ1-5; cdr3_aa: CASQRAPSQPQHF; cdr3_nt: TGTGCCAGCCAAAGGGCGCCGTCTCAGCCCCAGCATTTT
v_call: TRBV7-6; clone_size: -; d_call: -; j_call: TRBJ2-5; cdr3_aa: CASSLDLATQYF; cdr3_nt: TGTGCCAGCAGCTTAGATCTTGCGACCCAGTACTTC